The 15 T cell receptor beta chains below were found in one sample sequenced in a study of cytotoxic CD8 clonotypes in ibrutinib-treated CLL. Data came from immunoSEQ multiplex PCR; TCRdb stores just in-frame clones and leaves some out. The top ten hold about 6.3% of the sample, which has around 310,000 clones, just under 80% seen once. The sequencing used PBMCs, collected before ibrutinib treatment. All receptors come from a human donor with chronic lymphocytic leukemia.

This clone was counted a single time. This chain links TRBV5-1 with TRBJ1-2; tentative D call: TRBD1 (5 bases). Trimming removed 3 bases from V and 4 bases from J, with 10 bases in between. This CDR3 comprises 13 residues. Germline V gene data show CDR1 as SGHRS and CDR2 as YFSETQ. CDR3 protein: CASSSSDSYGYTF. CDR3 DNA: TGCGCCAGCAGCTCCTCCGACAGCTATGGCTACACCTTC.

The chain links TRBV7-2 to TRBJ2-3; the match to TRBD2 covers 13 bases. In germline, CDR1 is SGHTA, CDR2 FQGNSA. This CDR3 region has 15 residues. V lost 5 bases to trimming and J lost 4 bases; unmatched junction nucleotides: 3. CDR3 in amino acids: CASSLTSGRSDTQYF. The CDR3 DNA reads TGTGCCAGCAGCCTGACTAGCGGGAGGTCAGATACGCAGTATTTT.

The chain has TRBV5-4 and TRBJ2-7, with D tentatively TRBD1 (6 bases). The CDR3 has 15 amino acids. The germline V and J ends were trimmed by 0 bases and 0 bases, with 10 bases remaining between them. Looked up from germline, CDR1 is SGHNT and CDR2 is YYREEE (reference sequence). The CDR3: CASSLETGNSYEQYF. CDR3 DNA sequence: TGTGCCAGCAGCTTGGAGACAGGTAACTCCTACGAGCAGTACTTC.

J is TRBJ2-3 and V is TRBV6-5, with TRBD2 matching over 7 bases. Germline V gene data show CDR1 as MNHEY and CDR2 as SVGAGI. The CDR3 consists of 15 residues. The V and J ends lost 0 bases and 4 bases, in that order; junction bases with no gene match: 4. The CDR3 is CASSYSGGSADTQYF. The CDR3 DNA sequence: TGTGCCAGCAGTTACTCGGGCGGGAGTGCAGATACGCAGTATTTT.

The table lists this clone with a count of one. This sequence joins TRBV25-1 and TRBJ2-5; D not resolved. The length of the CDR3 is 14 residues. V gave up 2 bases and J gave up 5 bases, with 12 bases separating them. Per germline, CDR1 MGHDK and CDR2 SYGVNS. CDR3 bases: TGTGCCAGCAGTGAACCGAAACGTAGCGAGACCCAGTACTTC. This sequence encodes CASSEPKRSETQYF.

This clone was seen once. This chain uses TRBV2 with TRBJ1-6; no reliable D call. V was trimmed by 3 bases and J by 0 bases, leaving 9 bases between them. CDR1 and CDR2 (germline): SNHLY, FYNNEI. This CDR3 is built from 16 residues. CDR3 sequence (DNA): TGTGCCAGCAGTGAGGGTTTTAGCTCCTATAATTCACCCCTCCACTTT. Translated: CASSEGFSSYNSPLHF.

This clone was detected a few times. This chain joins TRBV27 and TRBJ2-1, with 13 bases matching TRBD2. With V trimmed by 5 bases and J by 10 bases, 5 bases remained unmatched. The germline V gene has CDR1 MNHEY and CDR2 SMNVEV (reference sequence). There are 14 residues in the CDR3. The CDR3 DNA is TGTGCCAGCAGTCCCGGGACTAGCGGGATCGAGCAGTTCTTC. This translates into CASSPGTSGIEQFF.

Only one count was recorded for this clone. The genes are TRBV7-9 and TRBJ2-2; tentatively, D is TRBD2 (5 bases). V lost 5 bases and J 6 bases, leaving 16 bases between the germline ends. CDR3 length: 15 amino acids. Germline loops: CDR1 SEHNR, CDR2 FQNEAQ (reference sequence). In DNA form, the CDR3 reads TGTGCCAGCAGCAAATTGCTGTTCGGGGCCGGGGAGCTGTTTTTT. Translation gives CASSKLLFGAGELFF.

The J gene is TRBJ1-2, the V gene TRBV13; D ambiguous. Germline CDR1 and CDR2: PRHDT and FYEKMQ (reference sequence). Between the trimmed V and J ends, which lost 7 bases and 2 bases, there was a span of 11 bases. The CDR3 is 13 amino acids. This chain's CDR3 is CASNLNINYGYTF. CDR3 bases: TGTGCCAGCAACCTTAACATAAACTATGGCTACACCTTC.

The chain combines TRBV4-3 with TRBJ1-1, with 8 bases fitting TRBD1. Germline assignment: CDR1 LGHNA and CDR2 YSLEER. The CDR3 length is 14 residues. V shed 6 bases and J 4 bases; nucleotides not matched to a gene: 7. CDR3 coding DNA: TGCGCCAGCAGTCGTGGACAGGGCGGCACTGAAGCTTTCTTT. Translating gives CASSRGQGGTEAFF.

The chain recombines TRBV30 with TRBJ1-5; 7 bases line up with TRBD1. CDR1 GTSNPN and CDR2 SVGIG come from the germline V gene (reference sequence). Trimming cost V 2 bases and J 4 bases; bases outside gene matches: 2. This CDR3 is 13 amino acids long. The CDR3 region has the DNA TGTGCCTGGAGTAACAGGGGTAATCAGCCCCAGCATTTT. Protein product: CAWSNRGNQPQHF.

This rearrangement joins TRBV5-1 to TRBJ2-2; D is undetermined. This CDR3 has 15 residues. V was shortened by 1 base and J by 0 bases, with 7 bases between the two germline ends. Germline loops: CDR1 SGHRS, CDR2 YFSETQ. CDR3 region: CASSLSSSNTGELFF. The CDR3 coding sequence is TGCGCCAGCAGCTTGAGTAGTTCGAACACCGGGGAGCTGTTTTTT.

The chain couples TRBV30 to TRBJ1-1; D might be TRBD1 (6 bases). CDR3 length equals 13 residues. The germline CDR1 and CDR2 sequences are GTSNPN and SVGIG (reference sequence). The V and J ends lost 5 bases and 10 bases respectively, with 20 bases between them. The CDR3, as DNA: TGTGCCTGGGACTCAACAGGGCTGACTAGAGCTTTCTTT. Amino acids: CAWDSTGLTRAFF.

The chain combines TRBV11-2 with TRBJ2-3, with D maybe TRBD2 (5 bases). Germline assignment: CDR1 SGHAT and CDR2 FQNNGV. The CDR3 is 16 residues long. V was clipped by 3 bases and J by 7 bases, with 20 bases between them. The CDR3: CASSFRVTTVRNTQYF. The CDR3 coding sequence is TGTGCCAGCAGCTTTAGGGTGACTACCGTGCGGAATACGCAGTATTTT.

In the case of this clone: At one end the junction does not follow the germline gene, possibly because of a read error. This sequence joins TRBV19 and TRBJ1-3, with TRBD1 identical over 9 bases. The CDR3 length is 13 residues. Germline CDR1 and CDR2: LNHDA and SQIVND (reference sequence). CDR3 nucleotide sequence: TGTGCCAGTAGTCCACTTCCGGGACAGGGAATAGATTTT. It specifies CASSPLPGQGIDF. The variable domain in full, with the rest retrieved from reference TRBV19 and TRBJ1-3, is DGGITQSPKYLFRKEGQNVTLSCEQNLNHDAMYWYRQDPGQGLRLIYYSQIVNDFQKGDIAEGYSVSREKKESFPLTVTSAQKNPTAFYLCASSPLPGQGIDFGEGSWLTVV.